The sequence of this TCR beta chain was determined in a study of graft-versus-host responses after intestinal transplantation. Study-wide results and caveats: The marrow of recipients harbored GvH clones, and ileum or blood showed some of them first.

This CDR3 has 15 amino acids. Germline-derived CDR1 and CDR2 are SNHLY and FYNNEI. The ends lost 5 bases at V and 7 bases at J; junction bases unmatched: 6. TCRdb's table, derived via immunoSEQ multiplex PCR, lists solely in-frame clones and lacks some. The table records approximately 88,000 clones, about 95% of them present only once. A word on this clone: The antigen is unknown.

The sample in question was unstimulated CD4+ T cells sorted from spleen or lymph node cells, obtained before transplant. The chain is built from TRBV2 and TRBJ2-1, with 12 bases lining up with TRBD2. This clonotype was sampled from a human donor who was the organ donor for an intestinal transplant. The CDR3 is CASSTRLAGENEQFF. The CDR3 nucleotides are TGTGCCAGCAGTACTCGACTAGCGGGGGAAAATGAGCAGTTCTTC.